Each of the 4 T cell receptor beta chains below was sequenced from the same sample in a study of OX40 agonist ivuxolimab in advanced cancers. Library creation used the immunoSEQ multiplex PCR assay. TCRdb took this table from immuneACCESS and kept in-frame rearrangements with V and J called. Such tables lack part of the clones; where checked against another copy, unresolved V genes explain under half of the gap, and the rest is unexplained. The sample table records 55,000 or so clones; roughly 87% of these occur just once. The ten top clones hold 15% to 20% of the sample. The source was CD4+ or CD8+ T cells sorted from blood, collected in a trial of the OX40 agonist ivuxolimab. These receptors all stem from an adult with an advanced solid tumor such as melanoma, head and neck, liver or kidney cancer.

This clone was seen a handful of times. The chain links TRBV7-2 to TRBJ1-6, with D hard to call. V was clipped by 2 bases and J by 0 bases, with 8 bases between them. The CDR3 runs 16 residues. Germline loops: CDR1 SGHTA, CDR2 FQGNSA. The DNA of the CDR3 is TGTGCCAGCAGCTTACGCAGTAGCTCCTATAATTCACCCCTCCACTTT. It yields the protein CASSLRSSSYNSPLHF.

This rearrangement joins TRBV30 to TRBJ2-1; D assignment may be TRBD1 or TRBD2 (6 bases each). The germline V gene has CDR1 GTSNPN and CDR2 SVGIG (reference sequence). V lost 4 bases to trimming and J lost 9 bases, with 16 bases between them. This CDR3 has 13 amino acids. In DNA form, the CDR3 reads TGTGCCTGGATACCAGCGGGCAGGGGTGAGCAGTTCTTC. It encodes CAWIPAGRGEQFF.

The chain carries TRBV2 and TRBJ1-2; TRBD1 is a possible D gene (5 bases). The ends were cut back, 0 bases at V and 5 bases at J, with 10 bases in the middle. CDR1 and CDR2 (germline): SNHLY, FYNNEI. The CDR3 covers 14 residues. The CDR3 sequence: CASSEAGGIYGYTF. Here the CDR3 DNA reads TGTGCCAGCAGTGAAGCGGGGGGTATATATGGCTACACCTTC.

The chain joins TRBV29-1 to TRBJ1-5; TRBD1 matches at 8 bases. The length of the CDR3 is 13 residues. The V gene's germline CDR1 is SQVTM and CDR2 ANQGSEA. Trimming cost V 4 bases and J 2 bases; bases outside gene matches: 1. CDR3 amino acids: CSVVDRGNQPQHF. CDR3 bases: TGCAGCGTTGTGGACAGGGGCAATCAGCCCCAGCATTTT. The variable domain in full, completed from reference TRBV29-1 and TRBJ1-5, reads SAVISQKPSRDICQRGTSLTIQCQVDSQVTMMFWYRQQPGQSLTLIATANQGSEATYESGFVIDKFPISRPNLTFSTLTVSNMSPEDSSIYLCSVVDRGNQPQHFGDGTRLSIL.